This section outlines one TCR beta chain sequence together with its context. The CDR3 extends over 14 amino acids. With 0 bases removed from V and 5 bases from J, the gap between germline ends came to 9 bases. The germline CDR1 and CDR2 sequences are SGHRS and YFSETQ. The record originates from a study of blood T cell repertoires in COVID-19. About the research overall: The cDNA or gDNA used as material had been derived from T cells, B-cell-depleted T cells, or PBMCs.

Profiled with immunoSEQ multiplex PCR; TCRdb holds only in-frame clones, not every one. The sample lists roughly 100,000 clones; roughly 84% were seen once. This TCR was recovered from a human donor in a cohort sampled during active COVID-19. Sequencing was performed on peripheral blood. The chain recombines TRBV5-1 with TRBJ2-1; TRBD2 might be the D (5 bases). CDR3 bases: TGCGCCAGCAGCTTGGCAAGCGGACACAATGAGCAGTTCTTC. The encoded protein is CASSLASGHNEQFF.